The next 32 T cell receptor beta chains were all read from a single sample in a study of brain T cells in children with intractable seizures. Assay used: immunoSEQ multiplex PCR; TCRdb lists only in-frame clones, some missing. The sample consists of around 70,000 clones, just over 90% of them appearing once. Sequences were derived from peripheral blood, sampled at surgery. The receptors here all came from a boy under two years old with tuberous sclerosis and intractable seizures.

The J gene is TRBJ2-6, the V gene TRBV7-9; TRBD1 is a possible D gene (7 bases). The CDR3 has 16 amino acids. Trimming left V 5 bases short and J 4 bases short, with 15 bases between. Germline V gives CDR1 SEHNR, CDR2 FQNEAQ (reference sequence). The CDR3 protein is CASSERRGLGANVLTF. CDR3 coding DNA: TGTGCCAGCAGCGAAAGGAGGGGGCTCGGGGCCAACGTCCTGACTTTC.

The V gene is TRBV2, the J gene TRBJ2-5; TRBD2 is a possible D gene (6 bases). The V gene lost 4 bases and the J gene lost 2 bases, with 14 bases spanning the gap. This CDR3 has 15 residues. Germline V gene sequence: CDR1 SNHLY, CDR2 FYNNEI. CDR3 sequence reads: CASSALAGSQETQYF. The DNA for the CDR3 is TGTGCCAGCAGTGCCTTGGCGGGGAGTCAAGAGACCCAGTACTTC.

The V call is TRBV12-3 or TRBV12-4, the J call TRBJ2-3, with D hard to call. The CDR3 has 11 residues. V lost 8 bases and J lost 6, with 9 bases in between. CDR3 in amino acids: CASGLRDTQYF. The DNA of the CDR3 is TGTGCCAGCGGCTTGAGGGATACGCAGTATTTT.

The CDR3 DNA follows: TGTGCCAGCAGCCAGCGTCGGACAGGGCAGCTGACCGGGGAGCTGTTTTTT. It specifies CASSQRRTGQLTGELFF. The chain uses TRBV3-1 (or the pseudogene TRBV3-2) and TRBJ2-2, with TRBD1 matching 8 bases. CDR3 length: 17 amino acids. Trimming took 3 bases from V and 5 from J; bases not matched to a gene: 11. Germline V gene data show CDR1 as LGHDT and CDR2 as YNNKEL (reference sequence).

This chain uses TRBV30 with TRBJ2-7, with 8 bases identical to TRBD1. Germline loops: CDR1 GTSNPN, CDR2 SVGIG (reference sequence). Trimming took 7 bases from V and 6 from J; bases not matched to a gene: 14. The length of the CDR3 is 14 residues. The CDR3, as DNA: TGTGCCTCGGACCGCCAGGGGGCTTGGGGCGAGCAGTACTTC. This codes for CASDRQGAWGEQYF.

This clone has a single count. This chain connects TRBV4-1 to TRBJ2-7; maybe TRBD1 (6 bases). The germline CDR1 and CDR2 sequences are MGHRA and YSYEKL. CDR3 length equals 14 residues. Trimming removed 0 bases from V and 7 bases from J, with 13 bases in between. This CDR3 reads CASSQDPQGREQYF. Written as DNA, the CDR3 is TGCGCCAGCAGCCAAGATCCACAGGGCCGGGAGCAGTACTTC.

The table lists this clone with a count of one. This sequence joins TRBV19 and TRBJ2-3; a weak D match, TRBD2 (6 bases). This CDR3 is built from 14 residues. CDR1 and CDR2 (germline): LNHDA, SQIVND (reference sequence). The germline V and J ends were trimmed by 7 bases and 3 bases, with 14 bases remaining between them. The CDR3 region is CASMSLLATDTQYF. CDR3 coding DNA: TGTGCCAGTATGAGCTTACTAGCAACAGATACGCAGTATTTT.

The chain links TRBV5-6 to TRBJ1-2; the match to TRBD1 covers 7 bases. The V segment lost 5 bases and the J segment 7 bases; nucleotides outside the gene matches: 17. The CDR3 runs to 16 residues. Germline V gene lookup returns CDR1 SGHDT and CDR2 YYEEEE. Here the CDR3 reads CASSSYQYTGEAGYTF. CDR3 sequence (DNA): TGTGCCAGCAGTTCTTACCAATATACAGGGGAAGCTGGCTACACCTTC. Full variable domain (outside the CDR3, taken from reference TRBV5-6 and TRBJ1-2): DAGVTQSPTHLIKTRGQQVTLRCSPKSGHDTVSWYQQALGQGPQFIFQYYEEEERQRGNFPDRFSGHQFPNYSSELNVNALLLGDSALYLCASSSYQYTGEAGYTFGSGTRLTVV.

The J gene is TRBJ1-1, the V gene TRBV5-1, with a possible D match to TRBD1 (6 bases). Germline CDR1 is SGHRS and CDR2 is YFSETQ. The ends were cut back, 4 bases at V and 1 base at J, with 11 bases in the middle. CDR3 length: 14 residues. CDR3 loop: CASSPTTGNTEAFF. Here the CDR3 DNA reads TGCGCCAGCAGCCCAACGACAGGGAACACTGAAGCTTTCTTT.

The CDR3 spells CASRSTDTQYF. The DNA for the CDR3 is TGTGCCAGTCGTAGCACAGATACGCAGTATTTT. This sequence joins TRBV27 and TRBJ2-3; D is undetermined. CDR3 size: 11 residues. V was cut by 9 bases and J by 0 bases, with 4 bases left in between. Germline lookup yields CDR1 MNHEY and CDR2 SMNVEV (reference sequence).

This chain links TRBV5-1 with TRBJ2-1, with 8 bases identical to TRBD2. The CDR3 is made up of 15 amino acids. Germline CDR1 and CDR2: SGHRS and YFSETQ. V gave up 1 base and J gave up 8 bases; unmatched junction bases: 8. The CDR3 region has the DNA TGCGCCAGCAGCTTGAAGGGACTAGTTAGCTATGAGCAGTTCTTC. Amino acid sequence: CASSLKGLVSYEQFF. Supplemented by reference TRBV5-1 and TRBJ2-1, the full variable domain reads KAGVTQTPRYLIKTRGQQVTLSCSPISGHRSVSWYQQTPGQGLQFLFEYFSETQRNKGNFPGRFSGRQFSNSRSEMNVSTLELGDSALYLCASSLKGLVSYEQFFGPGTRLTVL.

The J gene is TRBJ2-1, the V gene TRBV29-1; D not resolved. Trimming stripped 2 bases from V and 2 bases from J, with 13 bases between. Germline V gene lookup returns CDR1 SQVTM and CDR2 ANQGSEA. The CDR3 contains 15 residues. The CDR3, as DNA: TGCAGCGTTGAAAACCCCGGGCTCACCTACAATGAGCAGTTCTTC. Encoded protein: CSVENPGLTYNEQFF.

V usage is TRBV18 and J usage is TRBJ1-1, with D possibly matching TRBD1 (5 bases). V dropped 2 bases and J dropped 9 bases, with 22 bases sitting between them. The CDR3 spans 16 residues. Germline V gene data show CDR1 as KGHSH and CDR2 as LQKENI. CDR3 loop: CASSPSGGNRPHQAFF. In DNA, the CDR3 is TGTGCCAGCTCACCATCGGGGGGAAACAGGCCCCATCAAGCTTTCTTT. The whole variable domain, remainder taken from reference TRBV18 and TRBJ1-1, is NAGVMQNPRHLVRRRGQEARLRCSPMKGHSHVYWYRQLPEEGLKFMVYLQKENIIDESGMPKERFSAEFPKEGPSILRIQQVVRGDSAAYFCASSPSGGNRPHQAFFGQGTRLTVV.

The V and J genes are TRBV9 and TRBJ2-3; a possible D gene is TRBD2 (5 bases). The V end was cut by 4 bases, the J end by 0 bases, with 9 bases between. CDR3 length: 14 amino acids. Germline values: CDR1 SGDLS, CDR2 YYNGEE. This chain's CDR3 is CASSIEGSTDTQYF. Here the CDR3 DNA reads TGTGCCAGCAGCATAGAGGGTAGCACAGATACGCAGTATTTT. The full variable domain, with the rest looked up from reference TRBV9 and TRBJ2-3, is DSGVTQTPKHLITATGQRVTLRCSPRSGDLSVYWYQQSLDQGLQFLIQYYNGEERAKGNILERFSAQQFPDLHSELNLSSLELGDSALYFCASSIEGSTDTQYFGPGTRLTVL.

The chain is built from TRBV30 and TRBJ1-1, with no clear D. Germline loops: CDR1 GTSNPN, CDR2 SVGIG (reference sequence). V shed 7 bases and J shed 2 bases, with 11 bases lying between them. The CDR3 extends over 12 amino acids. CDR3 coding DNA: TGTGCCTACGGACCGGGAAACACTGAAGCTTTCTTT. Protein sequence: CAYGPGNTEAFF.

The J gene is TRBJ2-3, the V gene TRBV7-3; 7 positions match TRBD2. V trimming: 3 bases; J trimming: 1 base; junction bases outside the gene matches: 4. This CDR3 region has 15 residues. Germline V gene sequence: CDR1 SGHTA, CDR2 FQGTGA. CDR3 in amino acids: CASSFLAERTDTQYF. As DNA, the CDR3 is TGTGCCAGCAGCTTTCTAGCGGAGCGCACAGATACGCAGTATTTT.

The chain couples TRBV30 to TRBJ1-2; D is ambiguous. Trimming took off 3 bases at V and 4 bases at J, with 12 bases between the two ends. The CDR3 totals 13 residues. Germline V lookup: CDR1 GTSNPN, CDR2 SVGIG (reference sequence). The CDR3 is CAWRGGLRYGYTF. The CDR3 bases are TGTGCCTGGAGGGGCGGGCTCCGCTATGGCTACACCTTC.

The chain employs TRBV5-4 and TRBJ1-4; D remains unclear. This CDR3 region has 17 residues. The germline V gene has CDR1 SGHNT and CDR2 YYREEE (reference sequence). V was pared by 1 base and J by 0 bases, with 13 bases between. The CDR3 DNA sequence: TGTGCCAGCAGCTTGTTTTCCCGGAGATCAACTAATGAAAAACTGTTTTTT. Its protein is CASSLFSRRSTNEKLFF.

CDR3 sequence reads: CATGGAGELFF. DNA for the CDR3: TGTGCAACCGGAGGTGCGGGGGAGCTGTTTTTT. The chain is built from TRBV24-1 and TRBJ2-2, with D tentatively TRBD2 (5 bases). Per the germline V gene, CDR1 is KGHDR and CDR2 is SFDVKD. This CDR3 is built from 11 residues.

V is TRBV4-1 and J is TRBJ1-6, with D tentatively TRBD1 (6 bases). The V gene lost 0 bases and the J gene lost 8 bases, with 11 bases spanning the gap. Looked up from germline, CDR1 is MGHRA and CDR2 is YSYEKL. The CDR3 has 15 residues. CDR3 sequence reads: CASSQDTGIDSPLHF. The CDR3 nucleotides are TGCGCCAGCAGCCAAGATACAGGGATTGATTCACCCCTCCACTTT.

This clone was counted once. The chain carries TRBV6-1 and TRBJ2-2, with D uncertain. The CDR3 is made up of 15 amino acids. From germline, CDR1 is MNHNS and CDR2 SASEGT. Trimming took 2 bases from V and 8 from J, leaving 15 bases between them. The CDR3 DNA reads as TGTGCCAGCAGTGAATTTTCCCTGGGGTCGGGGGAGCTGTTTTTT. As protein: CASSEFSLGSGELFF.

The genes are TRBV7-9 and TRBJ1-1; D perhaps matches TRBD1 (5 bases). The CDR3 runs 13 residues. With 4 bases removed from V and 8 bases from J, the gap between germline ends came to 14 bases. CDR1 SEHNR and CDR2 FQNEAQ come from the germline V gene (reference sequence). The DNA for the CDR3 is TGTGCCAGCAGCTCCAATGGGAACAGGGAAGCTTTCTTT. Encoded protein: CASSSNGNREAFF. Variable domain in full (rest from reference TRBV7-9 and TRBJ1-1): DTGVSQNPRHKITKRGQNVTFRCDPISEHNRLYWYRQTLGQGPEFLTYFQNEAQLEKSRLLSDRFSAERPKGSFSTLEIQRTEQGDSAMYLCASSSNGNREAFFGQGTRLTVV.

The chain has TRBV5-1 and TRBJ2-3; 12 nucleotides align to TRBD2. The germline V gene encodes CDR1 SGHRS and CDR2 YFSETQ. This CDR3 is built from 16 residues. V trimming: 6 bases; J trimming: 0 bases; junction bases outside the gene matches: 5. DNA of the CDR3: TGCGCCAGCACCCGACTAGCGGGAGACAGCACAGATACGCAGTATTTT. This codes for CASTRLAGDSTDTQYF.

The chain combines TRBV6-5 with TRBJ1-4; D not resolved. Germline V gene sequence: CDR1 MNHEY, CDR2 SVGAGI. CDR3 length: 15 residues. V lost 2 bases and J 2 bases, leaving 9 bases between the germline ends. The CDR3 bases are TGTGCCAGCAGTTACAAAGGCCTCACTAATGAAAAACTGTTTTTT. It codes for CASSYKGLTNEKLFF.

The CDR3 nucleotides read TGTGCCAGTACTCAGGGTCCCTTGGAACTGTTTTTT. As protein: CASTQGPLELFF. The rearrangement joins TRBV19 to TRBJ1-4; the D gene is possibly TRBD1 (5 bases). This CDR3 region has 12 residues. The germline V and J ends were trimmed by 7 bases and 12 bases, with 15 bases remaining between them. The germline gives CDR1 LNHDA, CDR2 SQIVND (reference sequence). The full variable domain, with the rest looked up from reference TRBV19 and TRBJ1-4, is DGGITQSPKYLFRKEGQNVTLSCEQNLNHDAMYWYRQDPGQGLRLIYYSQIVNDFQKGDIAEGYSVSREKKESFPLTVTSAQKNPTAFYLCASTQGPLELFFGSGTQLSVL.

This clone was found once. The J gene is TRBJ2-7, the V gene TRBV28; weak D call: TRBD1 (6 bases). The CDR3 is 16 amino acids. V was shortened by 3 bases and J by 4 bases, with 19 bases between the two germline ends. Germline values: CDR1 MDHEN, CDR2 SYDVKM. DNA for the CDR3: TGTGCCAGCAGTTTTTCTTACAGGGACGGGGCTTACGAGCAGTACTTC. Translating gives CASSFSYRDGAYEQYF.

This clone was detected once. The gene calls are TRBV9 and TRBJ2-7; 7 nucleotides align to TRBD1. The trim removed 4 bases at V and 1 base at J, leaving 5 bases unmatched. From germline, CDR1 is SGDLS and CDR2 YYNGEE. There are 14 residues in the CDR3. CDR3: CASSPETGSYEQYF. The CDR3 DNA follows: TGTGCCAGCAGCCCAGAGACAGGGTCCTACGAGCAGTACTTC.

The chain has TRBV4-1 and TRBJ1-5; D call uncertain. The V gene lost 4 bases and the J gene lost 7 bases, with 14 bases spanning the gap. The CDR3 has 14 residues. CDR1 is MGHRA, CDR2 YSYEKL, per germline. The CDR3 sequence: CASSRVGYEQPQHF. CDR3 DNA: TGCGCCAGCAGCCGCGTGGGGTATGAGCAGCCCCAGCATTTT.

J is TRBJ1-6 and V is TRBV5-1; a weak D match, TRBD1 (6 bases). The germline gives CDR1 SGHRS, CDR2 YFSETQ. This CDR3 spans 15 amino acids. The V and J ends lost 3 bases and 6 bases respectively, with 13 bases between them. The CDR3 protein is CASSSTGLRNSPLHF. The CDR3 DNA follows: TGCGCCAGCAGCTCTACAGGGTTACGTAATTCACCCCTCCACTTT.

The rearrangement joins TRBV11-2 to TRBJ2-3; D is unclear. In germline, CDR1 is SGHAT, CDR2 FQNNGV. V was pared by 6 bases and J by 1 base, with 17 bases between. CDR3 length equals 16 residues. The CDR3 bases are TGTGCCAGCAGGCGATGGCCCGCCGGTCGCACAGATACGCAGTATTTT. Protein product: CASRRWPAGRTDTQYF.

The chain couples TRBV18 to TRBJ1-4; the D is unclear. Trimming took off 6 bases at V and 5 bases at J, with 13 bases between the two ends. Germline V lookup: CDR1 KGHSH, CDR2 LQKENI. The CDR3 covers 14 residues. CDR3 amino acids: CASSRKKENEKLFF. CDR3 in DNA: TGTGCCAGCTCTCGAAAAAAGGAGAATGAAAAACTGTTTTTT.

The chain joins TRBV7-3 to TRBJ1-3; D gene ambiguous. The CDR3 runs to 13 residues. V was cut by 4 bases and J by 0 bases, with 4 bases left in between. Germline CDR1 and CDR2: SGHTA and FQGTGA. CDR3 nucleotides: TGTGCCAGCAGCTCAAACTCTGGAAACACCATATATTTT. Translation: CASSSNSGNTIYF.